The T cell receptor (beta chain) under discussion was sequenced for a study of cytomegalovirus exposure and HLA in healthy donors. Study-level findings and limits: Subsequent analysis of the approximately 130 validation repertoires found a tendency for first-cohort TCR clusters to co-occur. Associated with cytomegalovirus, according to the listing, were some 150 TCR beta chains. Published work reported that the classifier diagnosed cytomegalovirus status with high specificity and sensitivity.

Profiled with immunoSEQ multiplex PCR; TCRdb holds only in-frame clones, not every one. The sample has about 140,000 clones; just under 85% are singletons. The V gene end was trimmed by 5 bases and the J gene end by 3 bases; junction bases not matched to a gene: 9. Germline CDR1 and CDR2: SGHVS and FNYEAQ. The CDR3 sequence is 16 residues long. Only a few counts were recorded for this clone. Its antigen is unidentified. The donors were in the roughly 130-subject validation cohort, distinct from the roughly 700-subject first cohort. Sequencing was done on a sample of PBMCs. This chain links TRBV7-6 with TRBJ2-2; TRBD1 matches at 7 bases. The origin of this receptor is a woman in her 30s in good health and CMV-seronegative. The CDR3: CASSAMTGYDTGELFF. In nucleotides, the CDR3 is TGTGCCAGCAGCGCGATGACAGGGTATGACACCGGGGAGCTGTTTTTT.